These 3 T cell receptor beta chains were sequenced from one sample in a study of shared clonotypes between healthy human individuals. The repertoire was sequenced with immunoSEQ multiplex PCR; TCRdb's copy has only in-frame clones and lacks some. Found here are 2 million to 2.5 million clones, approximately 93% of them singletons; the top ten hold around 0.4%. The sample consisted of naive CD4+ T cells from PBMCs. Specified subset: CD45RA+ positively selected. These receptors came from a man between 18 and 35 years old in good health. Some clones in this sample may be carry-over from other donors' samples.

In DNA form, the CDR3 reads TGTGCCAGCGTACCAGGAGGGGCGAATTCCGCAGATACGCAGTATTTT. Encoded protein: CASVPGGANSADTQYF. The gene calls are TRBV6-6 and TRBJ2-3; D is perhaps TRBD2 (6 bases). V dropped 8 bases and J dropped 4 bases, with 22 bases sitting between them. CDR3 length: 16 residues. Germline CDR1 MNHNY, CDR2 SVGAGI (reference sequence).

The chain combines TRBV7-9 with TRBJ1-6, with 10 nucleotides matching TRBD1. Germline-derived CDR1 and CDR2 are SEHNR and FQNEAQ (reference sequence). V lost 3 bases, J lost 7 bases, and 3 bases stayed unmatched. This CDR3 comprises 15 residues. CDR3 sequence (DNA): TGTGCCAGCAGCTTTGGGGACAGGGGAAATTCACCCCTCCACTTT. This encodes CASSFGDRGNSPLHF.

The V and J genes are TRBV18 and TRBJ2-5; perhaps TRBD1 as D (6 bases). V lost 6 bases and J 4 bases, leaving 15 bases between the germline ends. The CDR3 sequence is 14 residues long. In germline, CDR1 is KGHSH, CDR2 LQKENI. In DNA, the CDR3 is TGTGCCAGCTCCCCGGACAGTTTAGGAGAGACCCAGTACTTC. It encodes CASSPDSLGETQYF.